This entry concerns a single TCR beta chain. The source of the sample is a study of OX40 agonist ivuxolimab in advanced cancers. Assay used: immunoSEQ multiplex PCR; TCRdb lists only in-frame clones, some missing. The sample includes fewer than 25,000 clones, roughly 71% seen only once; the top ten take under 20%. V shed 7 bases, J shed 5 bases, and the junction held 20 bases outside the gene matches. Germline V gene sequence: CDR1 MDHEN, CDR2 SYDVKM. This CDR3 region has 18 residues. This sequence originates from an adult with an advanced solid tumor such as melanoma, head and neck, liver or kidney cancer. Sample: CD4+ or CD8+ T cells sorted from blood, taken in a trial of the OX40 agonist ivuxolimab. The chain uses TRBV28 and TRBJ2-1; TRBD2 aligns across 7 bases. The CDR3 DNA is TGTGCCAGCACCGTAATCTCGGGTGGCGGGAGATCTCACAATGAGCAGTTCTTC. Translating gives CASTVISGGGRSHNEQFF.